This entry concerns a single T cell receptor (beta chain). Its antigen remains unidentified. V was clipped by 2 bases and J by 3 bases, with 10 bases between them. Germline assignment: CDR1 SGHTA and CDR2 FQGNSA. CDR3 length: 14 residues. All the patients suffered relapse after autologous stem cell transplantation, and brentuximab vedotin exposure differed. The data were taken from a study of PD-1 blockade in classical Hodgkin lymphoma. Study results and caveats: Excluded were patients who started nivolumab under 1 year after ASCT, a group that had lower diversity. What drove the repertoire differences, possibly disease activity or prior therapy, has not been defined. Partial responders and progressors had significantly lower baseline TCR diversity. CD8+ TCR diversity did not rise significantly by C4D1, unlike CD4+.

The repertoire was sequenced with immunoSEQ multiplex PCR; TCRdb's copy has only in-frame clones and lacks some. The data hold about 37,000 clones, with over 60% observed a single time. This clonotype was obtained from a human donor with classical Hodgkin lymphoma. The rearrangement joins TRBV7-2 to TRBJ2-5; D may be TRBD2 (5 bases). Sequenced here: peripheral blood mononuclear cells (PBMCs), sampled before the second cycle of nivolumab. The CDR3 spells CASSLLYGEETQYF. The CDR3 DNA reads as TGTGCCAGCAGCTTATTGTACGGGGAAGAGACCCAGTACTTC.